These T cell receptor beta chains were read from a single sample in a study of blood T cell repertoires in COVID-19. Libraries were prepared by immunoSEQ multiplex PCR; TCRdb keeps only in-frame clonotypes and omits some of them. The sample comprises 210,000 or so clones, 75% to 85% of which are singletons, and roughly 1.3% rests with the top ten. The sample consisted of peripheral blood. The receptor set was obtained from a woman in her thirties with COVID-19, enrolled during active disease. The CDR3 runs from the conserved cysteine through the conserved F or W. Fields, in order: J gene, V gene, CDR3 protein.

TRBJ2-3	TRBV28	CASSLSFRGNTQYF
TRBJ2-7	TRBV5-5	CASRTAGGEQYF
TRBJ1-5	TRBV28	CASRSTENQPQHF
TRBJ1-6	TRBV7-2	CASSLLGGGNNSPLHF
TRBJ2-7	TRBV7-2	CASSLDRLAGVGEQYF
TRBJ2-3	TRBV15	CATSGGAAGETDTQYF
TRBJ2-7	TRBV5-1	CASSLGQESYEQYF
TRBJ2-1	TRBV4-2	CASSQGASSGEQFF
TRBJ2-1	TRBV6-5	CASSSAGQGLREQFF
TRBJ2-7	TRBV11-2	CASSLNRAEQYF
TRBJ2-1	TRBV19	CASRVAGLISEQFF
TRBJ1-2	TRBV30	CAWKSGHGYTF
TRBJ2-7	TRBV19	CASSMARDYEQYF
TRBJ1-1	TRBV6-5	CASSYWQSGEAFF
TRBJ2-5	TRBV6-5	CASSYPGQGAETQYF
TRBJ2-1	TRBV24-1	CATSDFGQGKHNEQFF
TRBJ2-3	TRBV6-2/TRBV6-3	CASSYGGASTDTQYF